Shown below are 25 T cell receptor beta chains from a single sample sequenced in a study of blood T cell repertoires in COVID-19. Here immunoSEQ multiplex PCR was the method, and the copy in TCRdb shows in-frame clones only, minus some. Of about 150,000 clones in the sample, 75% to 85% were seen once. What was sequenced was peripheral blood. The receptors originated from a man in his 60s with acute or convalescent COVID-19.

This clone has a handful of counts. The gene calls are TRBV6-5 and TRBJ1-1; a possible D gene is TRBD1 (6 bases). CDR3 length: 14 residues. Between the trimmed V and J ends, which lost 9 bases and 4 bases, there was a span of 18 bases. Germline V lookup: CDR1 MNHEY, CDR2 SVGAGI. As DNA, the CDR3 is TGTGCCAGTCAGTTAGGAACAGGGACCACTGAAGCTTTCTTT. Encoded protein: CASQLGTGTTEAFF.

The chain is built from TRBV27 and TRBJ2-5; tentative D call: TRBD2 (5 bases). The CDR3 has 16 amino acids. CDR1 and CDR2 (germline): MNHEY, SMNVEV (reference sequence). With 3 bases removed from V and 3 bases from J, the gap between germline ends came to 17 bases. The CDR3 loop reads CASSFQTGSLKETQYF. The DNA of the CDR3 is TGTGCCAGCAGTTTTCAAACGGGATCCCTAAAAGAGACCCAGTACTTC.

The rearrangement joins TRBV14 to TRBJ1-2; D unclear. Germline-derived CDR1 and CDR2 are SGHDN and FVKESK. This CDR3 has 14 residues. The germline V and J ends were trimmed by 4 bases and 7 bases, with 16 bases remaining between them. CDR3 residues: CASSLHASGFGYTF. DNA of the CDR3: TGTGCCAGCAGCCTTCACGCGTCGGGGTTTGGCTACACCTTC. Full variable domain (missing parts from reference TRBV14 and TRBJ1-2): EAGVTQFPSHSVIEKGQTVTLRCDPISGHDNLYWYRRVMGKEIKFLLHFVKESKQDESGMPNNRFLAERTGGTYSTLKVQPAELEDSGVYFCASSLHASGFGYTFGSGTRLTVV.

The chain employs TRBV7-9 and TRBJ2-7, with 7 nucleotides matching TRBD1. CDR3 length equals 14 residues. Trimming at V came to 10 bases and at J to 0 bases, leaving 9 bases not matched to a gene. Germline V gene sequence: CDR1 SEHNR, CDR2 FQNEAQ (reference sequence). DNA for the CDR3: TGTGCCACCCAACAGGGGTTGGTCTCCTACGAGCAGTACTTC. Translated, it gives CATQQGLVSYEQYF.

The J gene is TRBJ2-7, the V gene TRBV19, with TRBD2 identical over 14 bases. CDR1 and CDR2 (germline): LNHDA, SQIVND (reference sequence). CDR3 size: 17 residues. Trimming at V came to 6 bases and at J to 3 bases, leaving 10 bases not matched to a gene. The CDR3 sequence: CASSKKGLAGGRYEQYF. The DNA of the CDR3 is TGTGCCAGTAGCAAAAAAGGACTAGCGGGAGGCCGCTACGAGCAGTACTTC.

The gene calls are TRBV18 and TRBJ2-7; no reliable D call. CDR3 size: 13 residues. Germline lookup yields CDR1 KGHSH and CDR2 LQKENI. V shed 1 base and J shed 5 bases, with 9 bases lying between them. The CDR3 DNA follows: TGTGCCAGCTCACCACTCCAAGCGAACGAGCAGTACTTC. Translation: CASSPLQANEQYF.

The V gene is TRBV5-1, the J gene TRBJ1-4, with TRBD1 matching 9 bases. The CDR3 has 14 amino acids. Germline V lookup: CDR1 SGHRS, CDR2 YFSETQ. V dropped 3 bases and J dropped 7; count of bases not matched to a gene: 4. CDR3 in amino acids: CASSWTGEGEKLFF. Written as DNA, the CDR3 is TGCGCCAGCAGCTGGACAGGGGAAGGTGAAAAACTGTTTTTT.

In its sample, this clone was seen a few times. This chain connects TRBV12-5 to TRBJ1-2; a possible D gene is TRBD1 (6 bases). V dropped 7 bases and J dropped 8 bases, with 35 bases sitting between them. Germline V lookup: CDR1 LGHNT, CDR2 FRNRAP. This CDR3 has 19 amino acids. CDR3 coding DNA: TGTGCTAGTGTTTCCCACGAGGACAGCCCCCTGCTGTGGTTTTTGGGCTACACCTTC. The encoded protein is CASVSHEDSPLLWFLGYTF.

The gene calls are TRBV4-1 and TRBJ1-6; no clear D. CDR3 length equals 15 residues. Germline CDR1 is MGHRA and CDR2 is YSYEKL. The V and J ends lost 2 bases and 7 bases respectively, with 12 bases between them. CDR3 region: CASSQYGPLNSPLHF. In nucleotides, the CDR3 is TGCGCCAGCAGCCAATATGGGCCTCTAAATTCACCCCTCCACTTT.

The chain is built from TRBV6-5 and TRBJ1-4; tentatively, D is TRBD1 (5 bases). The V gene's germline CDR1 is MNHEY and CDR2 SVGAGI. The CDR3 has 13 residues. Trimming took off 11 bases at V and 8 bases at J, with 18 bases between the two ends. The CDR3 loop is CAAAGVPGEKLFF. The CDR3 DNA reads as TGTGCCGCGGCGGGGGTCCCGGGGGAAAAACTGTTTTTT.

This clone has just one count. The chain recombines TRBV5-1 with TRBJ1-1, with TRBD1 matching over 7 bases. Germline lookup yields CDR1 SGHRS and CDR2 YFSETQ. This CDR3 is built from 15 residues. V trimming: 6 bases; J trimming: 1 base; junction bases outside the gene matches: 9. CDR3 sequence: CASTGSGGKNTEAFF. As DNA, the CDR3 is TGCGCCAGCACCGGCTCAGGGGGGAAGAACACTGAAGCTTTCTTT.

On this clone: The same CDR3 also results from other DNA sequences found in this sample. V is TRBV3-1 (or the pseudogene TRBV3-2) and J is TRBJ1-6; D not resolved. Trimming pared 3 bases from V and 6 bases from J, leaving 9 bases between. CDR1 and CDR2 from the germline V gene are LGHDT and YNNKEL (reference sequence). This CDR3 comprises 14 residues. The CDR3: CASSQGRSNSPLHF. Here the CDR3 DNA reads TGTGCCAGCAGCCAGGGCAGGTCTAATTCACCCCTCCACTTT.

This rearrangement joins TRBV5-1 to TRBJ1-4, with D perhaps matching TRBD1 (5 bases). Germline CDR1 is SGHRS and CDR2 is YFSETQ. The CDR3 consists of 14 residues. V was clipped by 4 bases and J by 8 bases, with 15 bases between them. The CDR3 is CASSPGGVREKLFF. CDR3 bases: TGCGCCAGCAGCCCCGGGGGGGTACGGGAAAAACTGTTTTTT.

This clone showed up just once. The chain couples TRBV20-1 to TRBJ2-5, with D uncertain. Germline V gene lookup returns CDR1 DFQATT and CDR2 SNEGSKA (reference sequence). V gave up 3 bases and J gave up 2 bases, with 7 bases separating them. The CDR3 consists of 12 residues. The CDR3 reads CSASLIQETQYF. CDR3 DNA sequence: TGCAGTGCTAGTCTTATACAAGAGACCCAGTACTTC.

The chain links TRBV4-3 to TRBJ2-7; D might be TRBD1 (5 bases). The CDR3 contains 13 residues. V lost 0 bases and J lost 4, with 7 bases in between. The germline V gene encodes CDR1 LGHNA and CDR2 YSLEER. The CDR3 loop is CASSQDKGYEQYF. The CDR3 coding sequence is TGCGCCAGCAGCCAAGATAAGGGGTACGAGCAGTACTTC.

The V gene is TRBV10-3, the J gene TRBJ2-1, with D possibly matching TRBD2 (5 bases). The CDR3 runs to 11 residues. The germline CDR1 and CDR2 sequences are ENHRY and SYGVKD. V was cut by 4 bases and J by 10 bases, with 8 bases left in between. The CDR3, as DNA: TGTGCCATCAGTGCCCGGGAAGAGCAGTTCTTC. Translation gives CAISAREEQFF.

V usage is TRBV24-1 and J usage is TRBJ2-1; TRBD1 is a possible D gene (5 bases). With 1 base removed from V and 8 bases from J, the gap between germline ends came to 8 bases. The CDR3 is 13 residues long. CDR1 is KGHDR, CDR2 SFDVKD, per germline. The CDR3 sequence: CATSDFKGHEQFF. As DNA, the CDR3 is TGTGCCACCAGTGATTTCAAGGGGCATGAGCAGTTCTTC.

V gene TRBV27 combines with J gene TRBJ2-3, with 9 bases identical to TRBD2. Losses at the gene ends were 0 bases for V and 5 bases for J; bases not matched to a gene: 6. Looked up from germline, CDR1 is MNHEY and CDR2 is SMNVEV (reference sequence). This CDR3 has 16 residues. The CDR3 nucleotides are TGTGCCAGCAGTTTATCGATAGCGGGAGACGGAGATACGCAGTATTTT. Protein product: CASSLSIAGDGDTQYF.

The chain links TRBV29-1 to TRBJ2-1, with TRBD1 matching over 10 bases. Trimming at V came to 0 bases and at J to 6 bases, leaving 5 bases not matched to a gene. Germline lookup yields CDR1 SQVTM and CDR2 ANQGSEA. The CDR3 consists of 15 residues. The chain's CDR3 is CSVEDSGQGSNEQFF. In DNA form, the CDR3 reads TGCAGCGTTGAAGATTCGGGACAGGGGTCCAATGAGCAGTTCTTC.

This chain links TRBV30 with TRBJ2-7, with D perhaps matching TRBD2 (5 bases). CDR3 length: 15 amino acids. The germline CDR1 and CDR2 sequences are GTSNPN and SVGIG (reference sequence). Trimming took off 3 bases at V and 6 bases at J, with 21 bases between the two ends. Here the CDR3 reads CAWRTRTLAGREQYF. As DNA, the CDR3 is TGTGCCTGGAGAACGAGGACCCTAGCTGGACGCGAGCAGTACTTC.

The chain employs TRBV10-3 and TRBJ1-5, with 9 bases aligning to TRBD1. Germline CDR1 and CDR2: ENHRY and SYGVKD. This CDR3 has 15 residues. V gave up 3 bases and J gave up 5 bases; unmatched junction bases: 5. The CDR3 sequence is CAISETGGGYQPQHF. The DNA of the CDR3 is TGTGCCATCAGTGAAACAGGGGGCGGGTATCAGCCCCAGCATTTT.

This chain joins TRBV6-2 or TRBV6-3 and TRBJ2-3; possibly TRBD2 for D (5 bases). V gave up 2 bases and J gave up 6 bases, with 15 bases separating them. Germline V gene lookup returns CDR1 MNHEY and CDR2 SVGEGT. CDR3 length: 15 residues. CDR3 DNA sequence: TGTGCCAGCAGTTACGGCAGCGGCACTAAGGATACGCAGTATTTT. The encoded protein is CASSYGSGTKDTQYF.

Only a few counts were recorded for this clone. This sequence joins TRBV5-5 and TRBJ1-6; 9 positions agree with TRBD1. Germline loops: CDR1 SGHKS, CDR2 YYEKEE (reference sequence). The CDR3 sequence is 15 residues long. V trimming: 0 bases; J trimming: 9 bases; junction bases outside the gene matches: 4. The CDR3 DNA is TGTGCCAGCAGCTTGGTCGGACAGGGGAGTTCACCCCTCCACTTT. Protein sequence: CASSLVGQGSSPLHF.

The rearrangement links TRBV13 to TRBJ2-3; TRBD2 is a possible D gene (6 bases). Trimming cost V 4 bases and J 0 bases, with 11 bases left between them. CDR3 length equals 15 residues. Germline assignment: CDR1 PRHDT and CDR2 FYEKMQ (reference sequence). In DNA form, the CDR3 reads TGTGCCAGCAGCTCACAAGCGGGCAGCACAGATACGCAGTATTTT. Its protein product is CASSSQAGSTDTQYF.

V and J are TRBV4-2 and TRBJ2-1; D perhaps matches TRBD2 (5 bases). Trimming took off 1 base at V and 7 bases at J, with 14 bases between the two ends. Per the germline V gene, CDR1 is LGHNA and CDR2 is YNFKEQ. The CDR3 is made up of 15 amino acids. CDR3 loop: CASSQADAGRNEQFF. The CDR3 nucleotides read TGTGCCAGCAGCCAAGCTGACGCGGGCCGAAATGAGCAGTTCTTC.